This TCR beta chain was identified in a study of blood T cell repertoires in COVID-19. Study summary: T cells, B-cell-depleted T cells, or PBMCs supplied cDNA or gDNA.

With 3 bases removed from V and 9 bases from J, the gap between germline ends came to 18 bases. Germline-derived CDR1 and CDR2 are MDHEN and SYDVKM. The CDR3 extends over 15 amino acids. In the study's own analysis: From reference gene primer amplification, estimates of nucleated cell counts were derived. This table comes from immunoSEQ multiplex PCR, and its TCRdb copy is limited to in-frame clones, with some not included. V and J calls and clone size come straight from that table; D and trimming were deduced from the DNA. Of some 220,000 clones listed, 65% to 90% are singletons. The chain employs TRBV28 and TRBJ2-1; D perhaps matches TRBD2 (6 bases). What was sequenced was peripheral blood. The sequence was collected from a man in his forties or fifties with COVID-19, enrolled during active disease. The CDR3 sequence is CASSLWSAGSGEQFF. CDR3 coding DNA: TGTGCCAGCAGTTTGTGGTCAGCCGGGAGTGGTGAGCAGTTCTTC.